This is a list of T cell receptor beta chains from one sample in a study of T cell responses to AZD1222 COVID-19 vaccine. Sequencing was performed with immunoSEQ multiplex PCR; in TCRdb, only in-frame clones are kept and a portion is missing. The sample includes around 100,000 clones, roughly nine tenths seen only once; the top ten take roughly 3.3%. The sequencing here drew on peripheral blood, taken 28 days after the second dose of the MenACWY control vaccine. Every receptor here comes from an adult who received the MenACWY meningococcal vaccine as a control. Each CDR3 is given with its conserved first and last residue. D genes are given only for firm matches. Size values are once, few and many counts, or a class for expanded clones, and some rows have none.

>-|once|TRBJ1-5|TRBV2
CASRDRAYSNQPQHF
TGTGCCAGCAGGGACAGAGCTTATAGCAATCAGCCCCAGCATTTT
>TRBD1|-|TRBJ1-1|TRBV6-5
CAARGRMNTEAFF
TGTGCCGCAAGGGGGCGCATGAACACTGAAGCTTTCTTT
>-|-|TRBJ1-6|TRBV27
CASSLRAGRGVGSPLHF
TGTGCCAGCAGTTTAAGGGCAGGGCGAGGCGTTGGATCACCCCTCCACTTT
>-|-|TRBJ2-1|TRBV7-2
CASNLASYNEQFF
TGTGCCAGCAACCTAGCGTCCTACAATGAGCAGTTCTTC
>-|-|TRBJ2-3|TRBV7-6
CASSFQPASTDTQYF
TGTGCCAGCAGCTTTCAGCCAGCTAGCACAGATACGCAGTATTTT
>-|-|TRBJ2-1|TRBV3-1/TRBV3-2
CASSQDKSWGKGDEQFF
TGTGCCAGCAGCCAAGATAAGTCGTGGGGGAAGGGCGATGAGCAGTTCTTC
>-|-|TRBJ1-4|TRBV7-8
CASRHNDRTTNEKLFF
TGTGCCAGCAGGCATAACGACAGAACAACTAATGAAAAACTGTTTTTT
>-|-|TRBJ2-7|TRBV18
CASSPPADSYEQYF
TGTGCCAGCTCCCCCCCGGCGGACTCCTACGAGCAGTACTTC
>TRBD1|once|TRBJ1-6|TRBV5-1
CASSPGQGISPLHF
TGCGCCAGCAGTCCGGGACAGGGTATTTCACCCCTCCACTTT
>-|-|TRBJ1-5|TRBV6-5
CASKVSGDSNQPQHF
TGTGCCAGCAAGGTGTCAGGGGATAGCAATCAGCCCCAGCATTTT
>TRBD1|once|TRBJ1-4|TRBV5-1
CASSAGTGFTTGNEKLFF
TGCGCCAGCAGCGCCGGGACAGGGTTTACAACTGGTAATGAAAAACTGTTTTTT
>-|once|TRBJ1-5|TRBV2
CASMEIGGTGQPQHF
TGTGCCAGCATGGAGATCGGGGGAACTGGACAGCCCCAGCATTTT
>-|-|TRBJ2-3|TRBV7-9
CASSSQGGDTQYF
TGTGCCAGCAGCTCGCAGGGCGGCGATACGCAGTATTTT
>-|-|TRBJ2-2|TRBV2
CASSARGNTGELFF
TGTGCCAGCAGTGCTAGGGGGAACACCGGGGAGCTGTTTTTT
>TRBD1|-|TRBJ1-1|TRBV29-1
CSVDLQGRRAFF
TGCAGCGTTGACCTACAGGGGAGGAGAGCTTTCTTT
>-|-|TRBJ1-5|TRBV27
CASSLRGLGSYSNQPQHF
TGTGCCAGCAGTTTAAGGGGGTTAGGGTCGTATAGCAATCAGCCCCAGCATTTT
>-|-|TRBJ1-4|TRBV28
CASSPSPTFYRDEKLFF
TGTGCCAGCAGTCCAAGCCCCACTTTTTATCGGGATGAAAAACTGTTTTTT
>-|-|TRBJ2-3|TRBV7-2
CASSLGIDTQYF
TGTGCCAGCAGCTTGGGTATTGATACGCAGTATTTT
>TRBD1|-|TRBJ1-4|TRBV5-1
CASSPPRIGQGNEKLFF
TGCGCCAGCAGCCCCCCCCGGATTGGACAGGGGAATGAAAAACTGTTTTTT
>-|-|TRBJ2-7|TRBV6-5
CASSYGEGPYEQYF
TGTGCCAGCAGTTACGGTGAAGGGCCCTACGAGCAGTACTTC
>-|once|TRBJ1-6|TRBV9
CASSVTGLYNSPLHF
TGTGCCAGCAGCGTAACAGGGCTTTATAATTCACCCCTCCACTTT
>TRBD1|-|TRBJ2-7|TRBV10-3
CAISDPGQSSYEQYF
TGTGCCATCAGTGACCCGGGACAGAGCTCCTACGAGCAGTACTTC
>-|-|TRBJ1-6|TRBV30
CAWMRQALGNSPLHF
TGTGCCTGGATGAGACAGGCCCTTGGGAATTCACCCCTCCACTTT
>-|-|TRBJ2-2|TRBV4-3
CASSQGLNTGELFF
TGCGCCAGCAGCCAAGGCCTGAACACCGGGGAGCTGTTTTTT
>-|-|TRBJ2-7|TRBV6-2/TRBV6-3
CASSYPGQSSYEQYF
TGTGCCAGCAGTTACCCTGGGCAGTCCTCCTACGAGCAGTACTTC
>-|-|TRBJ2-7|TRBV12-3/TRBV12-4
CASSNYNEQYF
TGTGCCAGCAGTAACTACAACGAGCAGTACTTC
>-|-|TRBJ2-5|TRBV9
CASSVEETTQETQYF
TGTGCCAGCAGCGTAGAAGAGACTACGCAAGAGACCCAGTACTTC
>TRBD2|-|TRBJ2-1|TRBV5-1
CASSSPRQRGGSYNEQFF
TGCGCCAGCAGCTCGCCGCGGCAGCGGGGGGGCTCCTACAATGAGCAGTTCTTC
>TRBD2|-|TRBJ2-3|TRBV10-3
CAISPGPGGTTDTQYF
TGTGCCATCAGTCCTGGTCCCGGGGGGACCACAGATACGCAGTATTTT
>-|-|TRBJ2-1|TRBV18
CASSVTEDNEQFF
TGTGCCAGCTCAGTGACTGAAGACAATGAGCAGTTCTTC
>-|-|TRBJ2-2|TRBV30
CARRGTNTGELFF
TGTGCCCGACGAGGGACGAACACCGGGGAGCTGTTTTTT
>TRBD1|-|TRBJ2-7|TRBV4-2
CASSQEFGQGVRHEQYF
TGTGCCAGCAGCCAAGAGTTCGGTCAGGGGGTCCGCCACGAGCAGTACTTC
>TRBD2|-|TRBJ2-3|TRBV9
CASSPLAGGRADTQYF
TGTGCCAGCAGCCCCCTAGCGGGGGGGCGGGCAGATACGCAGTATTTT
>-|once|TRBJ1-1|TRBV12-3/TRBV12-4
CASSFGNVAEAFF
TGTGCCAGCAGTTTTGGGAATGTCGCTGAAGCTTTCTTT
>-|-|TRBJ2-7|TRBV28
CAIEPAGLSYEQYF
TGTGCCATCGAACCGGCTGGGCTTTCGTACGAGCAGTACTTC
>-|-|TRBJ2-7|TRBV19
CASWSGHEQYF
TGTGCCAGTTGGTCGGGACACGAGCAGTACTTC
>TRBD1|-|TRBJ1-5|TRBV5-1
CASSNQPGGEQPQHF
TGCGCCAGCAGCAATCAACCAGGGGGCGAGCAGCCCCAGCATTTT